This TCR beta chain is drawn from a study of T cells in women clearing cervical HPV infection. The study, taken as a whole, reports: It is unknown whether associations predate infection; no effector/memory or HPV-specific sorting.

Prevalent HPV16 infections were excluded; only incident single HPV16 infections included. The data were produced by immunoSEQ multiplex PCR, yet TCRdb's version contains in-frame clones alone and is incomplete. In total, the table holds approximately 26,000 clones. This CDR3 comprises 14 residues. In germline, CDR1 is SEHNR, CDR2 FQNEAQ (reference sequence). To note about this clone: Its antigen remains unknown. Germline and junction disagree at one end, which may indicate a read error. The read falls 3 residues short of the CDR3 end, and the missing part is taken from the germline J gene. The same CDR3 also results from other DNA sequences found in this sample.

Sequenced: blood buffy coat. This receptor was identified in a woman between 18 and 75 years old with a cervical HPV16 infection that either progressed to CIN3+ or cleared (not recorded which). The V call is TRBV7-9, the J call TRBJ1-3; perhaps TRBD1 as D (5 bases). CDR3 bases read: TGTGCCAGCAGCTTTACAGGCGGGGCAAACACG. Protein: CASSFTGGANT. The CDR3 as a whole reads CASSFTGGANTIYF.